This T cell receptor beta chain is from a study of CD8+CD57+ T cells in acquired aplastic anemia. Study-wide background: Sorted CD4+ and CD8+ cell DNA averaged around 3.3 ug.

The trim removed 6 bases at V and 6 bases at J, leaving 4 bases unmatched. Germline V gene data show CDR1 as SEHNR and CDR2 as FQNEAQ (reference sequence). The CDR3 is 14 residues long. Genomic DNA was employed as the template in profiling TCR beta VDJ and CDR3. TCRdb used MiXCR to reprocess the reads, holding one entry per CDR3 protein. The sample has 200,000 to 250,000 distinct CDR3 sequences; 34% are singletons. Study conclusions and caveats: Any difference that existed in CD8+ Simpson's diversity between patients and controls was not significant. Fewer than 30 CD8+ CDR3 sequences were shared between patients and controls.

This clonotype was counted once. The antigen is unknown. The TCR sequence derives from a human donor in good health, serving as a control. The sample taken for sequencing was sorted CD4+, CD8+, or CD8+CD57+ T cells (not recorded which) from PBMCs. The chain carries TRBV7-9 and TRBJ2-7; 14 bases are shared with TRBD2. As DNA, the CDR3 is TGTGCCAGCAGGAGACTAGCGGGAGGGGGCGAGCAGTACTTC. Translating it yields CASRRLAGGGEQYF. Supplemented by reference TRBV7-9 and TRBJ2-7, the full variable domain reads DTGVSQNPRHKITKRGQNVTFRCDPISEHNRLYWYRQTLGQGPEFLTYFQNEAQLEKSRLLSDRFSAERPKGSFSTLEIQRTEQGDSAMYLCASRRLAGGGEQYFGPGTRLTVT.